What follows are 11 T cell receptor beta chains derived from one specimen sequenced in a study of blood T cell repertoires in COVID-19. TCRdb keeps only in-frame clones here, not all; method: immunoSEQ multiplex PCR. The sample gives 300,000 to 400,000 clones, more than 80% of which show up once; 1% is in the top ten. Material: PBMCs or T cells enriched from blood (not recorded which). Source of these receptors: a man aged 18 to 35 who had recovered from COVID-19.

This clone was found a few times. V and J are TRBV18 and TRBJ2-1; D may be TRBD2 (6 bases). V was trimmed by 5 bases and J by 0 bases, leaving 17 bases between them. The CDR3 consists of 17 residues. The germline CDR1 and CDR2 sequences are KGHSH and LQKENI. The CDR3 is CASSSTERVSSYNEQFF. The CDR3 DNA sequence: TGTGCCAGCTCATCCACCGAGCGGGTCTCCTCCTACAATGAGCAGTTCTTC.

Worth noting for this clone: Other DNA sequences from this sample encode an identical CDR3 as well. The chain is built from TRBV9 and TRBJ2-5; TRBD2 agrees at 7 bases. CDR3 length: 14 amino acids. The junction had 3 bases not matched to a gene; V was cut back by 0 bases and J by 4 bases. Germline CDR1 reads SGDLS; CDR2 reads YYNGEE. CDR3 sequence reads: CASSVATGGETQYF. For the CDR3, the DNA is TGTGCCAGCAGCGTAGCTACGGGGGGAGAGACCCAGTACTTC.

This clone showed up just once. V and J are TRBV28 and TRBJ1-1; D is uncertain. In germline, CDR1 is MDHEN, CDR2 SYDVKM. V was trimmed by 8 bases and J by 7 bases, leaving 14 bases between them. CDR3 length: 12 amino acids. The CDR3 spells CASGGQRGEAFF. CDR3 nucleotide sequence: TGTGCCAGCGGCGGTCAGCGGGGTGAAGCTTTCTTT.

V is TRBV6-5 and J is TRBJ1-1, with D perhaps TRBD1 (5 bases). The V end lost 2 bases, the J end lost 7 bases, and 8 bases lay between the germline ends. Germline CDR1 and CDR2: MNHEY and SVGAGI. CDR3 length: 12 residues. The CDR3 loop is CASSYDRHEAFF. The CDR3 region has the DNA TGTGCCAGCAGTTACGACAGACATGAAGCTTTCTTT.

The rearrangement joins TRBV29-1 to TRBJ2-7, with TRBD1 matching over 10 bases. The germline V gene encodes CDR1 SQVTM and CDR2 ANQGSEA. The V and J ends lost 8 bases and 1 base, in that order; junction bases with no gene match: 5. The CDR3 runs to 13 residues. CDR3 region: CSKRQGASYEQYF. The CDR3 DNA follows: TGCAGCAAAAGACAGGGGGCTTCCTACGAGCAGTACTTC.

This chain links TRBV5-1 with TRBJ2-3; D uncertain. Germline lookup yields CDR1 SGHRS and CDR2 YFSETQ. CDR3 length equals 15 residues. V gave up 0 bases and J gave up 5 bases, with 13 bases separating them. The CDR3 spells CASSLASRQEDTQYF. The CDR3 DNA is TGCGCCAGCAGCTTGGCCTCACGGCAGGAAGATACGCAGTATTTT.

The chain couples TRBV29-1 to TRBJ2-3; D might be TRBD2 (6 bases). The CDR3 is 15 amino acids. In germline, CDR1 is SQVTM, CDR2 ANQGSEA. The V end was cut by 6 bases, the J end by 6 bases, with 22 bases between. The CDR3 spells CSVATTGGGMDTQYF. The CDR3 coding sequence is TGCAGCGTAGCTACTACAGGAGGAGGGATGGATACGCAGTATTTT.

The rearrangement links TRBV9 to TRBJ2-1, with no clear D. With 0 bases removed from V and 4 bases from J, the gap between germline ends came to 11 bases. The CDR3 totals 15 residues. Germline V CDR1 and CDR2: SGDLS, YYNGEE. The CDR3 nucleotides read TGTGCCAGCAGCGTAGACTCCCACGCTTACAATGAGCAGTTCTTC. The encoded protein is CASSVDSHAYNEQFF.

The V call is TRBV5-1, the J call TRBJ1-4; no firm D call. V was pared by 2 bases and J by 5 bases, with 10 bases between. Germline CDR1 reads SGHRS; CDR2 reads YFSETQ. The CDR3 totals 14 residues. CDR3 residues: CASSFGPVNEKLFF. CDR3 DNA: TGCGCCAGCAGCTTTGGGCCAGTAAATGAAAAACTGTTTTTT.

This clone was seen only once. The V call is TRBV19, the J call TRBJ2-5; TRBD2 agrees at 7 bases. The CDR3 consists of 13 residues. The junction had 2 bases not matched to a gene; V was cut back by 7 bases and J by 0 bases. Germline V gives CDR1 LNHDA, CDR2 SQIVND (reference sequence). DNA of the CDR3: TGTGCCAGTATGGGGGGGTACCAAGAGACCCAGTACTTC. As protein: CASMGGYQETQYF.

The chain carries TRBV7-9 and TRBJ2-2; D remains unclear. CDR1 and CDR2 from the germline V gene are SEHNR and FQNEAQ (reference sequence). Trimming stripped 2 bases from V and 6 bases from J, with 13 bases between. The length of the CDR3 is 15 residues. CDR3 sequence: CASSLFTESAGELFF. Written as DNA, the CDR3 is TGTGCCAGCAGCTTATTTACAGAGTCTGCCGGGGAGCTGTTTTTT.